The rows below give T cell receptor beta chains drawn from one sample of a study of blood T cell repertoires in COVID-19. Here immunoSEQ multiplex PCR was the method, and the copy in TCRdb shows in-frame clones only, minus some. The table includes some 88,000 clones, approximately 86% detected once. Sequenced material: peripheral blood. These receptors originate from a man aged 55 to 70 with acute or convalescent COVID-19. CDR3s include the opening cysteine and the closing phenylalanine or tryptophan. The D gene is left open where the match is weak. Rows may omit the clone size; those that give it use once, few, many or a size class.

j_call,clone_size,d_call,v_call,cdr3_nt,cdr3_aa
TRBJ1-3,NA,NA,TRBV3-1/TRBV3-2,TGTGCCAGCAGCCAGGGGGCAGCTGGAAACACCATATATTTT,CASSQGAAGNTIYF
TRBJ2-3,NA,TRBD2,TRBV10-1,TGCGCCAGCAGTGAAAAGCGGGGACTCCAAGATACGCAGTATTTT,CASSEKRGLQDTQYF
TRBJ2-2,NA,TRBD2,TRBV6-5,TGTGCCGGTCTCAGCGGGACCGAGGGGGAGCTGTTTTTT,CAGLSGTEGELFF
TRBJ1-1,NA,NA,TRBV6-5,TGTGCCAGCAGGGTCACATTGAACACTGAAGCTTTCTTT,CASRVTLNTEAFF
TRBJ2-7,NA,NA,TRBV6-5,TGTGCCAGCAGTTATTCGGCGGGTGGGGTTACGAACGAGCAGTACTTC,CASSYSAGGVTNEQYF
TRBJ1-2,NA,TRBD1,TRBV12-3/TRBV12-4,TGTGCCAGCAGTTACAGGGGAGACTATGGCTACACCTTC,CASSYRGDYGYTF
TRBJ1-2,NA,NA,TRBV7-2,TGTGCCAGCAGTTATCACAGGGAATCCTATGGCTACACCTTC,CASSYHRESYGYTF
TRBJ1-2,NA,TRBD1,TRBV11-2,TGTGCCAGCAGCTTAGCCCAGGGGGTCGGCTACACCTTC,CASSLAQGVGYTF
TRBJ2-5,NA,TRBD1,TRBV28,TGTGCCAGCAGTGGGATGACAGGGAAAGAGACCCAGTACTTC,CASSGMTGKETQYF
TRBJ2-7,once,NA,TRBV9,TGTGCCAGCAGCGTAGCTGGGCTGGGCTTAGACGAGCAGTACTTC,CASSVAGLGLDEQYF
TRBJ1-1,NA,TRBD1,TRBV29-1,TGCAGCGTTGAGCGGTCGACAGGGGGCGGGTACACTGAAGCTTTCTTT,CSVERSTGGGYTEAFF
TRBJ2-5,NA,TRBD1,TRBV29-1,TGCAGCGTTGCCGCAGGGGGAAGGCAAGAGACCCAGTACTTC,CSVAAGGRQETQYF
TRBJ1-1,NA,NA,TRBV14,TGTGCCAGCAGAGTATCGGGACAGAACACTGAAGCTTTCTTT,CASRVSGQNTEAFF
TRBJ1-6,NA,TRBD1,TRBV27,TGTGCCAGCAGTTTAACGCGACAGGGGGCTGTTAATAATTCACCCCTCCACTTT,CASSLTRQGAVNNSPLHF
TRBJ1-3,NA,TRBD1,TRBV5-1,TGCGCCAGCAGCTTGAGGGGAACAGGGGGCTCTGGAAACACCATATATTTT,CASSLRGTGGSGNTIYF
TRBJ2-7,NA,TRBD2,TRBV29-1,TGCAGCGTTGAAGGGGTCCCCGAGCGGGACCCCTACGAGCAGTACTTC,CSVEGVPERDPYEQYF
TRBJ1-2,NA,TRBD1,TRBV7-2,TGTGCCAGCAGCGGGGGGACAGGGGGCTTTCGCTATGGCTACACCTTC,CASSGGTGGFRYGYTF
TRBJ1-2,NA,NA,TRBV7-2,TGTGCCAGCAGCTTAGCACAGGCTAACTATGGCTACACCTTC,CASSLAQANYGYTF
TRBJ2-2,NA,NA,TRBV10-1,TGCGCCAGCAGTGAGTCGATACTAGGCAACACCGGGGAGCTGTTTTTT,CASSESILGNTGELFF
TRBJ1-2,NA,NA,TRBV24-1,TGTGCCCCCTGGGGGGAAGGGGTCTTTGGCTACACCTTC,CAPWGEGVFGYTF
TRBJ2-1,NA,NA,TRBV7-9,TGTGCCAGCAGCCCACCGTACCGGACGGCGGGGACCTACAATGAGCAGTTCTTC,CASSPPYRTAGTYNEQFF
TRBJ2-5,NA,TRBD1,TRBV7-9,TGTGCCAGCAGCCCCAGAGGGACAGTACAAGAGACCCAGTACTTC,CASSPRGTVQETQYF
TRBJ2-1,NA,TRBD1,TRBV7-2,TGTGCCAGCAGCGGTCAACAGGGGTCCTACAATGAGCAGTTCTTC,CASSGQQGSYNEQFF
TRBJ2-2,NA,NA,TRBV5-1,TGCGCCAGCAGTCATGCTCCGCGGACCGGGGAGCTGTTTTTT,CASSHAPRTGELFF
TRBJ1-6,NA,TRBD1,TRBV5-1,TGCGCCAGCAACCGGGGGACAGGTGATTCACCCCTCCACTTT,CASNRGTGDSPLHF
TRBJ2-7,NA,NA,TRBV19,TGTGCCAGTAGTATTGGCAGGATCTACGAGCAGTACTTC,CASSIGRIYEQYF
TRBJ2-5,NA,NA,TRBV5-1,TGCGCCAGCAGCTTGGCCCTCGGAGGAGGGAGGGAGACCCAGTACTTC,CASSLALGGGRETQYF
TRBJ2-6,NA,TRBD2,TRBV6-1,TGTGCCAGCAGTGGCACTAGCGGGAGATCAGGGGCCAACGTCCTGACTTTC,CASSGTSGRSGANVLTF
TRBJ1-2,NA,NA,TRBV29-1,TGCAGCGTTGTAATCAGAGGAGCTAACTATGGCTACACCTTC,CSVVIRGANYGYTF
TRBJ1-5,NA,NA,TRBV11-2,TGTGCCAGCAGTCGGCGCCGGGATCAGCCCCAGCATTTT,CASSRRRDQPQHF
TRBJ1-1,NA,TRBD1,TRBV5-5,TGTGCCAGCAGCTCCTTTACAGGGGGAGGCACTGAAGCTTTCTTT,CASSSFTGGGTEAFF
TRBJ1-2,NA,NA,TRBV10-3,TGTGCCATCAGCAGGACTGAGAACTATGGCTACACCTTC,CAISRTENYGYTF
TRBJ2-5,NA,TRBD2,TRBV11-2,TGTGCCAGCAGCCGGACTAGCGGGGGTTCGTACCAAGAAACCCAGTACTTC,CASSRTSGGSYQETQYF
TRBJ2-3,NA,NA,TRBV7-2,TGTGCCAGCAGCCCCCGGGGTAGCGGAGGAGATACGCAGTATTTT,CASSPRGSGGDTQYF
TRBJ1-1,NA,NA,TRBV5-1,TGCGCCAGCAGCTTACCCGTACCGGGTGAAGCTTTCTTT,CASSLPVPGEAFF
TRBJ2-2,few,TRBD2,TRBV19,TGTGCCAGTAGTAGGGGGGGACCGCGCAGATACACCGGGGAGCTGTTTTTT,CASSRGGPRRYTGELFF
TRBJ2-3,NA,TRBD1,TRBV5-4,TGTGCCAGCAGAAAAGGGGTCGGACAGGGGGTTGTAGATACGCAGTATTTT,CASRKGVGQGVVDTQYF
TRBJ2-5,NA,NA,TRBV6-5,TGTGCCAGCAGTTACGGGGGGATCGGGGAGACCCAGTACTTC,CASSYGGIGETQYF